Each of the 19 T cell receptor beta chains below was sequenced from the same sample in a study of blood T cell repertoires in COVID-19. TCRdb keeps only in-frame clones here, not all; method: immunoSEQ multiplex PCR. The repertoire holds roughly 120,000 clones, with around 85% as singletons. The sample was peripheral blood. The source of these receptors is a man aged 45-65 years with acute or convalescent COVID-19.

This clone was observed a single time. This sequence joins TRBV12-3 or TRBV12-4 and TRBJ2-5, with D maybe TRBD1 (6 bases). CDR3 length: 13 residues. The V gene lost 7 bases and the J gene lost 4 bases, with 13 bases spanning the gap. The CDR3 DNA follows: TGTGCCAGCACCAGGGGCAACGGAGAGACCCAGTACTTC. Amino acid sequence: CASTRGNGETQYF.

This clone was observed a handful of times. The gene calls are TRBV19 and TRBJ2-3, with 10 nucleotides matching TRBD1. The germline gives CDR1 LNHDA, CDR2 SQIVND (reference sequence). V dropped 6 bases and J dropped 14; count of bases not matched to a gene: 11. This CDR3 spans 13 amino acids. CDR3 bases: TGTGCCAGTAGCCCGTACGGACAGGGGGTTCTGTATTTT. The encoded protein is CASSPYGQGVLYF.

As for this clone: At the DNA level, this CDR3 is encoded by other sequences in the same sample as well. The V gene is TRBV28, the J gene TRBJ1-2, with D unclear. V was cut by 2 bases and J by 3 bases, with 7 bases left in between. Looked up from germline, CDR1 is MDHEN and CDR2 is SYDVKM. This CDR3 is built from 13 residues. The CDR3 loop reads CASSLEADYGYTF. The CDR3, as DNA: TGTGCCAGCAGTTTAGAGGCAGACTATGGCTACACCTTC.

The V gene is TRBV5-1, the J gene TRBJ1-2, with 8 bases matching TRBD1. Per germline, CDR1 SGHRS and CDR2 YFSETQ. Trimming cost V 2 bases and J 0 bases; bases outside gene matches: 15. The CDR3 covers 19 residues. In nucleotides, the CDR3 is TGCGCCAGCAGCTTCCCCCAAAGCGTACAGGGGGATCCTAACTATGGCTACACCTTC. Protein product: CASSFPQSVQGDPNYGYTF.

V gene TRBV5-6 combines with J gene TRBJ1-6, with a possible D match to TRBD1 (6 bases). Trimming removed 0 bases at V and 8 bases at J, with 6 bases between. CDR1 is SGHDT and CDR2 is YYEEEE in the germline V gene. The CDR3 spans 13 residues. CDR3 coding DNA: TGTGCCAGCAGCTTGGACAGGGATTCACCCCTCCACTTT. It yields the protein CASSLDRDSPLHF.

DNA for the CDR3: TGTGCCAGCAGTTACGCGGAGGGGAATCAGCCCCAGCATTTT. This sequence encodes CASSYAEGNQPQHF. The chain combines TRBV6-5 with TRBJ1-5; D might be TRBD1 (5 bases). Germline CDR1 and CDR2: MNHEY and SVGAGI. This CDR3 has 14 residues. V lost 2 bases to trimming and J lost 4 bases, with 9 bases between them.

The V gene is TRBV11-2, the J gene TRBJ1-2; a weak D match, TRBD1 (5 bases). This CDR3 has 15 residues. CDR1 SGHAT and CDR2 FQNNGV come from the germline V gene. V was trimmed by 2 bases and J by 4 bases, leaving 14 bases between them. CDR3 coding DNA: TGTGCCAGCAGCTTACTCAAGGGGTGGGGCTATGGCTACACCTTC. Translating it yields CASSLLKGWGYGYTF.

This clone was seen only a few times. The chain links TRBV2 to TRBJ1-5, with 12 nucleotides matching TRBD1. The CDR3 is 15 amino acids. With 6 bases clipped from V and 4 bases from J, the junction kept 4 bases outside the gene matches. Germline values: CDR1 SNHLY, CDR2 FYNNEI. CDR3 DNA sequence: TGTGCCAGCAGAGGGGACAGGGGGCCGAATCAGCCCCAGCATTTT. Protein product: CASRGDRGPNQPQHF.

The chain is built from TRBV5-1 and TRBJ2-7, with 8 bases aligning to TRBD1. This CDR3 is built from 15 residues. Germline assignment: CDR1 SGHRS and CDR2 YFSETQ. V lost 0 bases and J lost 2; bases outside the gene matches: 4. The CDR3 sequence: CASSLGGTGTYEQYF. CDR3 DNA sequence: TGCGCCAGCAGCTTGGGGGGGACAGGAACCTACGAGCAGTACTTC. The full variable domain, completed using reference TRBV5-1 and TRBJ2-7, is KAGVTQTPRYLIKTRGQQVTLSCSPISGHRSVSWYQQTPGQGLQFLFEYFSETQRNKGNFPGRFSGRQFSNSRSEMNVSTLELGDSALYLCASSLGGTGTYEQYFGPGTRLTVT.

CDR3 nucleotide sequence: TGTGCCAGCAGCGTAAGTCCAGGGGGCGGCAATCAGCCCCAGCATTTT. Protein product: CASSVSPGGGNQPQHF. This chain connects TRBV9 to TRBJ1-5; 8 bases fit TRBD1. Germline loops: CDR1 SGDLS, CDR2 YYNGEE. This CDR3 is 16 amino acids long. The V and J ends lost 1 base and 2 bases, in that order; junction bases with no gene match: 5.

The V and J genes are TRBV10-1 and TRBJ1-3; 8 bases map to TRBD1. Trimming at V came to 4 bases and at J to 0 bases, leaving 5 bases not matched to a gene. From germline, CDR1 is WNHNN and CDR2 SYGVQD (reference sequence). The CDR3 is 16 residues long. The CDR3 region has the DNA TGCGCCAGCAGTGGAGGGGGACAGGCCTCTGGAAACACCATATATTTT. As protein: CASSGGGQASGNTIYF.

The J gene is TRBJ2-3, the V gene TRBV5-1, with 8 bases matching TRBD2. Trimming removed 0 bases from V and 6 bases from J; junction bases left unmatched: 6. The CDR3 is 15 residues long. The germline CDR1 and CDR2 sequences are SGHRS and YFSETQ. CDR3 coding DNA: TGCGCCAGCAGCTTGGGATCGGGGGGGCTGGATACGCAGTATTTT. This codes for CASSLGSGGLDTQYF.

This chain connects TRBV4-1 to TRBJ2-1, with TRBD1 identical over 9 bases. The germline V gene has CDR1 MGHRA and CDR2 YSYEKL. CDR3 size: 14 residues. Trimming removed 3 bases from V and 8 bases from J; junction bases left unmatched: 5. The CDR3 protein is CASSQADRGHEQFF. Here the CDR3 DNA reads TGCGCCAGCAGCCAGGCGGACAGGGGCCATGAGCAGTTCTTC.

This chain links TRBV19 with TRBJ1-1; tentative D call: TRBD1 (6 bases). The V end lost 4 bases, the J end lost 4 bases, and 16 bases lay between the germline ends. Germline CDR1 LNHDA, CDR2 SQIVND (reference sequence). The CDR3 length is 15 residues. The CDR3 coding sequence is TGTGCCAGTAGTACCCGGCAGGGGTCGGGCACTGAAGCTTTCTTT. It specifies CASSTRQGSGTEAFF.

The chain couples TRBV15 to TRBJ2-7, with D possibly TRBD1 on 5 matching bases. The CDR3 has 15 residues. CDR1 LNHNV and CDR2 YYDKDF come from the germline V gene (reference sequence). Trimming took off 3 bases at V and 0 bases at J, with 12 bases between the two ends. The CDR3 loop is CATSSETVYSYEQYF. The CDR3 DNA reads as TGTGCCACCAGCAGCGAGACAGTTTACTCCTACGAGCAGTACTTC.

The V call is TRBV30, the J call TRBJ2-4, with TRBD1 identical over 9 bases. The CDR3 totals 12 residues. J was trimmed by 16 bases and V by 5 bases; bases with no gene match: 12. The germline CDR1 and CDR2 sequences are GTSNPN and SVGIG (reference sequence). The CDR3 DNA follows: TGTGCCTGGGGCCCCCCGGGACAGGGTGTTTACTTC. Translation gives CAWGPPGQGVYF. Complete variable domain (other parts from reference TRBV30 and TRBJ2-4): SQTIHQWPATLVQPVGSPLSLECTVEGTSNPNLYWYRQAAGRGLQLLFYSVGIGQISSEVPQNLSASRPQDRQFILSSKKLLLSDSGFYLCAWGPPGQGVYFGAGTRLSVL.

This CDR3 reads CASSAKSGGRGNQPQHF. The CDR3 coding sequence is TGTGCCAGCAGTGCTAAATCAGGGGGTAGGGGCAATCAGCCCCAGCATTTT. The chain links TRBV6-1 to TRBJ1-5, with TRBD1 matching 7 bases. In germline, CDR1 is MNHNS, CDR2 SASEGT. After removal of 4 bases from V and 2 bases from J, the junction contained 11 bases not matched to a gene. The CDR3 has 17 amino acids.

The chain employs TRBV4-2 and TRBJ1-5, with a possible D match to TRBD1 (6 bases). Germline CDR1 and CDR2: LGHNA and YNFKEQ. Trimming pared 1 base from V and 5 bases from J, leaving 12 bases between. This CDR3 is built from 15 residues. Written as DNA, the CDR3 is TGTGCCAGCAGCCAAGTGTGGGACATCGATCAGCCCCAGCATTTT. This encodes CASSQVWDIDQPQHF.

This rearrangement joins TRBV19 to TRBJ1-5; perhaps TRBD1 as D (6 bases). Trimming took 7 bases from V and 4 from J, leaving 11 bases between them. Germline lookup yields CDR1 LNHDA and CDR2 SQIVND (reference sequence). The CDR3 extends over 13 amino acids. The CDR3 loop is CASTGTTNQPQHF. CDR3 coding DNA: TGTGCCAGTACCGGGACAACAAATCAGCCCCAGCATTTT.